The 12 T cell receptor beta chains below all came from one sample that was sequenced in a study of response to subunit inactivated influenza vaccine (dated by TCRdb to about 2018). The library was made by RT-PCR. Sequencer: Illumina HiSeq 2500. Starting from the raw public reads, TCRdb applied fastp trimming at Q25, assembled clones with MiXCR and retained in-frame beta chains. Here each entry gathers all rows of one CDR3 protein and keeps the most common genes and DNA. This sample has 500,000 to 600,000 distinct CDR3 sequences in its table, and approximately 15% of those were observed once. Over 2.5% of the sample comes from the top ten. The sequencing used CD4+ T cells sorted from PBMCs, collected less than 25 months after vaccination. The receptors shown here come from a man between 45 and 75 years old who received an inactivated influenza vaccine. Donor details come from another sample of the same person, matched by shared clones.

The genes are TRBV20-1 and TRBJ2-3, with TRBD2 matching 10 bases. Germline CDR1 reads DFQATT; CDR2 reads SNEGSKA (reference sequence). V lost 5 bases and J lost 7; bases outside the gene matches: 9. This CDR3 has 14 amino acids. Here the CDR3 reads CSAQAGGPSHTQYF. The CDR3 DNA sequence: TGCAGTGCTCAAGCGGGAGGGCCCTCACATACGCAGTATTTT.

The genes are TRBV20-1 and TRBJ2-1; the D gene is possibly TRBD2 (5 bases). V lost 4 bases and J lost 6, with 10 bases in between. The germline V gene has CDR1 DFQATT and CDR2 SNEGSKA (reference sequence). The length of the CDR3 is 12 residues. Here the CDR3 reads CSATGWGNEQFF. The CDR3 DNA sequence: TGCAGTGCTACGGGGTGGGGCAATGAGCAGTTCTTC.

CDR3 protein: CAISESDPWDRGPEAFF. The DNA of the CDR3 is TGTGCCATCAGTGAGTCTGACCCGTGGGACAGGGGGCCTGAAGCTTTCTTT. The rearrangement links TRBV10-3 to TRBJ1-1, with 12 bases aligning to TRBD1. The CDR3 loop spans 17 amino acids. V shed 0 bases and J 6 bases; nucleotides not matched to a gene: 8. Germline V gene data show CDR1 as ENHRY and CDR2 as SYGVKD.

This clonotype was seen a handful of times. This chain's CDR3 is CASSSPNRDRASGELFF. The CDR3 nucleotides read TGTGCCAGCAGCTCCCCCAACCGGGACAGGGCTTCCGGGGAGCTGTTTTTT. The chain has TRBV7-9 and TRBJ2-2; the match to TRBD1 covers 9 bases. Germline lookup yields CDR1 SEHNR and CDR2 FQNEAQ (reference sequence). The CDR3 has 17 amino acids. Trimming removed 4 bases from V and 6 bases from J; junction bases left unmatched: 12.

The chain couples TRBV4-2 to TRBJ2-4; D gene ambiguous. Germline CDR1 LGHNA, CDR2 YNFKEQ. Trimming shortened V by 1 base and J by 0 bases, and 10 bases separated the two germline ends. CDR3 size: 16 residues. The CDR3 spells CASSQARQLAKNIQYF. CDR3 nucleotides: TGTGCCAGCAGCCAAGCGCGCCAACTAGCCAAAAACATTCAGTACTTC.

In its sample, this clonotype was seen many times. This chain connects TRBV4-1 to TRBJ2-7, with D possibly matching TRBD2 (6 bases). Germline CDR1 and CDR2: MGHRA and YSYEKL. The CDR3 spans 14 residues. The V end was cut by 4 bases, the J end by 6 bases, with 16 bases between. The CDR3 sequence: CASSPQRLVGEQYF. CDR3 in DNA: TGCGCCAGCAGCCCGCAAAGACTAGTTGGCGAGCAGTACTTC.

This clonotype was picked up many times. The chain is built from TRBV7-2 and TRBJ2-1; a weak D match, TRBD2 (6 bases). The V gene lost 1 base and the J gene lost 4 bases, with 11 bases spanning the gap. CDR1 and CDR2 (germline): SGHTA, FQGNSA. There are 15 residues in the CDR3. CDR3 nucleotide sequence: TGTGCCAGCAGCTTAGAGGGAGGAGAGTACAATGAGCAGTTCTTC. It yields the protein CASSLEGGEYNEQFF.

The V gene is TRBV5-1, the J gene TRBJ2-2; maybe TRBD1 (5 bases). Germline V lookup: CDR1 SGHRS, CDR2 YFSETQ. V was shortened by 2 bases and J by 3 bases, with 11 bases between the two germline ends. The CDR3 is 15 residues long. Written as DNA, the CDR3 is TGCGCCAGCAGCTTATCGGCAGGGCACACCGGGGAGCTGTTTTTT. Translation: CASSLSAGHTGELFF. Complete variable domain (other parts from reference TRBV5-1 and TRBJ2-2): KAGVTQTPRYLIKTRGQQVTLSCSPISGHRSVSWYQQTPGQGLQFLFEYFSETQRNKGNFPGRFSGRQFSNSRSEMNVSTLELGDSALYLCASSLSAGHTGELFFGEGSRLTVL.

This clonotype turned up a few times. This chain connects TRBV20-1 to TRBJ2-2; unclear D gene. The V gene lost 5 bases and the J gene lost 7 bases, with 14 bases spanning the gap. CDR3 length: 13 residues. CDR1 is DFQATT and CDR2 is SNEGSKA in the germline V gene (reference sequence). The CDR3 nucleotides read TGCAGTGCTCCCCGGCCCCTAAGCGGGGAGCTGTTTTTT. This sequence encodes CSAPRPLSGELFF.

This clonotype showed up just a few times. The chain links TRBV7-9 to TRBJ1-2, with 7 bases matching TRBD1. Germline CDR1 reads SEHNR; CDR2 reads FQNEAQ (reference sequence). V shed 5 bases and J 6 bases; nucleotides not matched to a gene: 6. The CDR3 loop spans 13 amino acids. The CDR3 DNA reads as TGTGCCAGCAGCCCGGCAGGGGGAAATGGCTACACCTTC. Translated, it gives CASSPAGGNGYTF.

This clonotype was seen a handful of times. The J gene is TRBJ1-2, the V gene TRBV7-2; D gene uncertain. The CDR3 covers 14 residues. Germline CDR1 SGHTA, CDR2 FQGNSA. The V end was cut by 2 bases, the J end by 3 bases, with 10 bases between. This chain's CDR3 is CASSLSTADYGYTF. In DNA, the CDR3 is TGTGCCAGCAGCTTATCCACCGCTGACTATGGCTACACCTTC.

This clonotype has just a few counts. This rearrangement joins TRBV4-3 to TRBJ2-7, with 9 bases aligning to TRBD1. The ends lost 1 base at V and 6 bases at J; junction bases unmatched: 4. Germline values: CDR1 LGHNA, CDR2 YSLEER. This CDR3 is 14 amino acids long. Here the CDR3 reads CASSQGDRVTEQYF. Here the CDR3 DNA reads TGCGCCAGCAGCCAAGGGGACAGGGTAACCGAGCAGTACTTC.